The 3 T cell receptor beta chains in this list originate from one sample, sequenced in a study of shared clonotypes between healthy human individuals. Data came from immunoSEQ multiplex PCR; TCRdb stores just in-frame clones and leaves some out. The table lists 2.3 million or so clones, 85% to 95% of them singletons. Sequencing was performed on naive CD4+ T cells from PBMCs. Subset here: CD45RA+ positively selected. Receptor source: a man aged 18 to 29 in good health. Some clones in this sample may be carry-over from other donors' samples.

The chain uses TRBV18 and TRBJ1-1, with D perhaps TRBD1 (6 bases). Germline values: CDR1 KGHSH, CDR2 LQKENI. Trimming pared 3 bases from V and 4 bases from J, leaving 15 bases between. The CDR3 covers 15 residues. The DNA of the CDR3 is TGTGCCAGCTCACCGTCCCCACAGGGCGCCACTGAAGCTTTCTTT. It codes for CASSPSPQGATEAFF. The whole variable domain, filled in from reference TRBV18 and TRBJ1-1, reads NAGVMQNPRHLVRRRGQEARLRCSPMKGHSHVYWYRQLPEEGLKFMVYLQKENIIDESGMPKERFSAEFPKEGPSILRIQQVVRGDSAAYFCASSPSPQGATEAFFGQGTRLTVV.

This chain links TRBV4-1 with TRBJ2-2, with TRBD1 matching over 9 bases. Germline CDR1 MGHRA, CDR2 YSYEKL. This CDR3 is built from 16 residues. Trimming removed 5 bases from V and 4 bases from J; junction bases left unmatched: 8. Here the CDR3 reads CASSARDRAGTGELFF. CDR3 DNA sequence: TGCGCCAGCAGCGCCCGGGACAGGGCGGGCACCGGGGAGCTGTTTTTT.

This CDR3 reads CASMQGLAGNEKLFF. In nucleotides, the CDR3 is TGTGCCAGCATGCAGGGATTAGCGGGTAATGAAAAACTGTTTTTT. This rearrangement joins TRBV6-1 to TRBJ1-4; a weak D match, TRBD1 (5 bases). CDR1 and CDR2 from the germline V gene are MNHNS and SASEGT. Trimming cost V 7 bases and J 4 bases, with 16 bases left between them. This CDR3 has 15 amino acids.